Included here is one T cell receptor (beta chain) sequence, with context. The sample is drawn from a study of cytomegalovirus exposure and HLA in healthy donors. The PCR contained 60 Vbeta and 13 Jbeta primers. TCRdb's copy holds only in-frame clones and misses some; the assay was immunoSEQ multiplex PCR. The table shows 200,000 to 250,000 clones, with 75% to 90% occurring only once. This CDR3 region has 16 residues. The junction had 9 bases not matched to a gene; V was cut back by 5 bases and J by 2 bases. Germline values: CDR1 SEHNR, CDR2 FQNEAQ (reference sequence). Sample: PBMCs. This TCR came from a boy younger than 10 in good health and CMV-seronegative. The genes are TRBV7-9 and TRBJ2-3; 8 bases line up with TRBD1. Here the CDR3 reads CASSPWTGRNTDTQYF. The CDR3 DNA follows: TGTGCCAGCAGCCCATGGACAGGGAGAAACACAGATACGCAGTATTTT.